The 31 T cell receptor beta chains in this list originate from one sample, sequenced in a study of blood T cell repertoires in COVID-19. Method: immunoSEQ multiplex PCR; TCRdb's copy keeps in-frame clones and lacks some. The data hold 35,000 to 50,000 clones, with approximately 78% observed a single time. The material sequenced was peripheral blood. The receptors derive from a man in his 60s in a cohort sampled during active COVID-19.

The rearrangement joins TRBV2 to TRBJ1-1, with D possibly matching TRBD1 (6 bases). Germline V gene data show CDR1 as SNHLY and CDR2 as FYNNEI. CDR3 length: 14 amino acids. V shed 6 bases and J shed 1 base, with 12 bases lying between them. CDR3: CASRNREGNTEAFF. CDR3 sequence (DNA): TGTGCCAGCAGGAACAGGGAGGGGAACACTGAAGCTTTCTTT. Variable domain in full (rest from reference TRBV2 and TRBJ1-1): EPEVTQTPSHQVTQMGQEVILRCVPISNHLYFYWYRQILGQKVEFLVSFYNNEISEKSEIFDDQFSVERPDGSNFTLKIRSTKLEDSAMYFCASRNREGNTEAFFGQGTRLTVV.

The V call is TRBV5-4, the J call TRBJ2-7, with 8 nucleotides matching TRBD1. The CDR3 totals 16 residues. The ends lost 4 bases at V and 1 base at J; junction bases unmatched: 10. Per germline, CDR1 SGHNT and CDR2 YYREEE (reference sequence). In DNA, the CDR3 is TGTGCCAGCAGCCACCGACTGGACAGGGTGTCCTACGAGCAGTACTTC. Translating it yields CASSHRLDRVSYEQYF.

The CDR3 region is CASSLGSTGIETQYF. The DNA for the CDR3 is TGTGCCAGCAGCTTAGGGTCGACAGGTATAGAGACCCAGTACTTC. The gene calls are TRBV7-8 and TRBJ2-5; possible D gene TRBD1, 6 bases. The V and J ends lost 1 base and 4 bases respectively, with 13 bases between them. Germline CDR1 and CDR2: SGHVS and FQNEAQ. The CDR3 spans 15 residues.

The chain links TRBV18 to TRBJ2-3; 7 nucleotides match TRBD2. This CDR3 is 17 amino acids long. With 3 bases clipped from V and 0 bases from J, the junction kept 9 bases outside the gene matches. Germline CDR1 KGHSH, CDR2 LQKENI. In DNA, the CDR3 is TGTGCCAGCTCACCCACCCGCAGCGGGGTTAGCACAGATACGCAGTATTTT. It yields the protein CASSPTRSGVSTDTQYF.

This clone is a singleton in its sample. The chain joins TRBV11-2 to TRBJ1-2, with 8 bases matching TRBD1. Germline CDR1 and CDR2: SGHAT and FQNNGV. Trimming at V came to 5 bases and at J to 7 bases, leaving 3 bases not matched to a gene. The CDR3 covers 12 residues. In nucleotides, the CDR3 is TGTGCCAGCAGCCCGGACAGGGTTGGCTACACCTTC. It translates to CASSPDRVGYTF. Complete variable domain (other parts from reference TRBV11-2 and TRBJ1-2): EAGVAQSPRYKIIEKRQSVAFWCNPISGHATLYWYQQILGQGPKLLIQFQNNGVVDDSQLPKDRFSAERLKGVDSTLKIQPAKLEDSAVYLCASSPDRVGYTFGSGTRLTVV.

The chain has TRBV29-1 and TRBJ2-2; D is possibly TRBD1 (6 bases). Trimming took off 5 bases at V and 1 base at J, with 11 bases between the two ends. The CDR3 loop spans 14 amino acids. CDR1 is SQVTM, CDR2 ANQGSEA, per germline. In nucleotides, the CDR3 is TGCAGCGTTCGTTGGACAGTGAACACCGGGGAGCTGTTTTTT. It encodes CSVRWTVNTGELFF.

The CDR3 loop reads CASSPPLDRNIQYF. CDR3 nucleotides: TGTGCCAGCAGCCCCCCCTTAGACAGGAACATTCAGTACTTC. V is TRBV7-9 and J is TRBJ2-4; D may be TRBD1 (6 bases). V lost 5 bases to trimming and J lost 7 bases, with 15 bases between them. The CDR3 consists of 14 residues. CDR1 SEHNR and CDR2 FQNEAQ come from the germline V gene (reference sequence).

The gene calls are TRBV3-1 (or the pseudogene TRBV3-2) and TRBJ2-5; 8 positions agree with TRBD2. The CDR3 extends over 15 amino acids. CDR1 is LGHDT and CDR2 is YNNKEL in the germline V gene (reference sequence). Germline trimming cut 1 base from V and 7 bases from J; bases unmatched to any gene: 8. CDR3 amino acids: CASSQGWPGLGTQYF. DNA for the CDR3: TGTGCCAGCAGCCAAGGCTGGCCGGGACTAGGGACCCAGTACTTC.

The chain recombines TRBV6-6 with TRBJ2-7; 7 bases fit TRBD1. The V gene end was trimmed by 1 base and the J gene end by 3 bases; junction bases not matched to a gene: 6. CDR3 size: 15 residues. The germline V gene has CDR1 MNHNY and CDR2 SVGAGI (reference sequence). Here the CDR3 DNA reads TGTGCCAGCAGTTACTGGCGACAGGGAGTCTACGAGCAGTACTTC. Translated, it gives CASSYWRQGVYEQYF.

The gene calls are TRBV28 and TRBJ1-5; TRBD1 matches at 7 bases. Germline CDR1 and CDR2: MDHEN and SYDVKM. V trimming: 8 bases; J trimming: 3 bases; junction bases outside the gene matches: 10. This CDR3 is built from 15 residues. The CDR3 here is CASGSTGQFNQPQHF. The CDR3 nucleotides read TGTGCCAGCGGTTCGACAGGGCAGTTCAATCAGCCCCAGCATTTT.

The chain links TRBV7-8 to TRBJ2-4, with D tentatively TRBD1 (5 bases). Germline assignment: CDR1 SGHVS and CDR2 FQNEAQ. This CDR3 has 14 residues. The V end lost 8 bases, the J end lost 1 base, and 12 bases lay between the germline ends. In DNA, the CDR3 is TGTGCCAGCGGACCAGGGTTTGCCAAAAACATTCAGTACTTC. This sequence encodes CASGPGFAKNIQYF. Based on the CDR3 plus reference TRBV7-8 and TRBJ2-4, the full variable domain is GAGVSQSPRYKVAKRGQDVALRCDPISGHVSLFWYQQALGQGPEFLTYFQNEAQLDKSGLPSDRFFAERPEGSVSTLKIQRTQQEDSAVYLCASGPGFAKNIQYFGAGTRLSVL.

The chain employs TRBV28 and TRBJ1-3; D is uncertain. V lost 3 bases and J 0 bases, leaving 9 bases between the germline ends. Germline lookup yields CDR1 MDHEN and CDR2 SYDVKM. The CDR3 is 15 amino acids. The CDR3 is CASSFLRGSGNTIYF. The DNA of the CDR3 is TGTGCCAGCAGTTTTCTTCGGGGCTCTGGAAACACCATATATTTT.

J is TRBJ2-5 and V is TRBV5-4; D is uncertain. The CDR3 is 15 residues long. Per germline, CDR1 SGHNT and CDR2 YYREEE (reference sequence). V was pared by 0 bases and J by 9 bases, with 18 bases between. This chain's CDR3 is CASSLEDNPTEPQYF. The CDR3 nucleotides are TGTGCCAGCAGCTTGGAGGATAATCCGACGGAGCCCCAGTACTTC.

The CDR3 spells CASSLAPGGLVVHEQYF. The CDR3 DNA sequence: TGCGCCAGCAGCCTGGCCCCAGGGGGGCTAGTAGTACACGAGCAGTACTTC. This chain links TRBV5-1 with TRBJ2-7; the D gene is possibly TRBD1 (7 bases). The CDR3 extends over 17 amino acids. Per the germline V gene, CDR1 is SGHRS and CDR2 is YFSETQ. Trimming shortened V by 4 bases and J by 5 bases, and 25 bases separated the two germline ends.

J is TRBJ1-5 and V is TRBV6-5, with TRBD1 matching over 8 bases. Trimming removed 10 bases from V and 3 bases from J; junction bases left unmatched: 11. CDR1 is MNHEY, CDR2 SVGAGI, per germline. The CDR3 loop spans 15 amino acids. This CDR3 is CATLKPGGSNQPQHF. CDR3 sequence (DNA): TGTGCCACACTTAAACCAGGGGGCTCCAATCAGCCCCAGCATTTT.

V gene TRBV19 combines with J gene TRBJ1-4; tentatively, D is TRBD1 (6 bases). This CDR3 has 13 amino acids. The V and J ends lost 4 bases and 12 bases respectively, with 15 bases between them. Germline CDR1 reads LNHDA; CDR2 reads SQIVND (reference sequence). CDR3 bases: TGTGCCAGTAGTACTGATCAGGGGAAGCAACTGTTTTTT. Encoded protein: CASSTDQGKQLFF.

CDR3 DNA: TGTGCCAGCAGTGACCGGGACAGACAAGAGACCCAGTACTTC. Protein sequence: CASSDRDRQETQYF. The genes are TRBV25-1 and TRBJ2-5; TRBD1 matches 7 bases. The CDR3 extends over 14 amino acids. Germline assignment: CDR1 MGHDK and CDR2 SYGVNS. The V gene end was trimmed by 3 bases and the J gene end by 2 bases; junction bases not matched to a gene: 3. Using reference TRBV25-1 and TRBJ2-5 for the parts outside the CDR3, the full variable domain is EADIYQTPRYLVIGTGKKITLECSQTMGHDKMYWYQQDPGMELHLIHYSYGVNSTEKGDLSSESTVSRIRTEHFPLTLESARPSHTSQYLCASSDRDRQETQYFGPGTRLLVL.

The chain employs TRBV19 and TRBJ2-5, with D possibly TRBD1 on 6 matching bases. Germline loops: CDR1 LNHDA, CDR2 SQIVND (reference sequence). The CDR3 runs to 13 residues. Trimming removed 5 bases from V and 1 base from J, with 8 bases in between. The CDR3 here is CASSATGQETQYF. In nucleotides, the CDR3 is TGTGCCAGTAGTGCGACAGGCCAAGAGACCCAGTACTTC.

V gene TRBV19 combines with J gene TRBJ2-7; a possible D gene is TRBD2 (5 bases). Germline-derived CDR1 and CDR2 are LNHDA and SQIVND (reference sequence). Trimming took off 3 bases at V and 1 base at J, with 19 bases between the two ends. The CDR3 length is 17 residues. The CDR3 is CASSMNLGGRGSYEQYF. CDR3 coding DNA: TGTGCCAGTAGTATGAACCTCGGCGGTAGAGGGTCCTACGAGCAGTACTTC.

This clone was seen more than once but under ten times. This chain links TRBV28 with TRBJ2-1; TRBD2 agrees at 15 bases. Germline-derived CDR1 and CDR2 are MDHEN and SYDVKM. V shed 6 bases and J 4 bases; nucleotides not matched to a gene: 4. The CDR3 is made up of 16 amino acids. The CDR3 spells CASRLGLAGGYNEQFF. In nucleotides, the CDR3 is TGTGCCAGCAGACTAGGACTAGCGGGGGGGTACAATGAGCAGTTCTTC. The full variable domain, completed using reference TRBV28 and TRBJ2-1, is DVKVTQSSRYLVKRTGEKVFLECVQDMDHENMFWYRQDPGLGLRLIYFSYDVKMKEKGDIPEGYSVSREKKERFSLILESASTNQTSMYLCASRLGLAGGYNEQFFGPGTRLTVL.

This clone has a handful of counts. This chain links TRBV7-9 with TRBJ2-7; TRBD2 matches at 7 bases. V shed 5 bases, J shed 2 bases, and the junction held 3 bases outside the gene matches. This CDR3 is built from 13 residues. Germline V gene sequence: CDR1 SEHNR, CDR2 FQNEAQ (reference sequence). This CDR3 reads CASSNSGPYEQYF. The CDR3 nucleotides read TGTGCCAGCAGCAATAGCGGGCCCTACGAGCAGTACTTC.

The rearrangement uses TRBV18 and TRBJ2-6; D is undetermined. Germline assignment: CDR1 KGHSH and CDR2 LQKENI. Between the trimmed V and J ends, which lost 4 bases and 1 base, there was a span of 5 bases. The CDR3 consists of 14 residues. In DNA form, the CDR3 reads TGTGCCAGCTCACGCGCGTCTGGGGCCAACGTCCTGACTTTC. Translating it yields CASSRASGANVLTF.

The chain carries TRBV5-6 and TRBJ2-2, with 7 bases identical to TRBD1. J gave up 3 bases and V 1 base, and 12 bases lay outside the gene matches. CDR3 size: 18 residues. Germline V CDR1 and CDR2: SGHDT, YYEEEE. CDR3 region: CASSLSPATGMDTGELFF. The CDR3 region has the DNA TGTGCCAGCAGCTTGTCTCCCGCGACAGGGATGGACACCGGGGAGCTGTTTTTT.

This clone was seen only once. This chain connects TRBV6-5 to TRBJ1-6; D gene uncertain. Trimming stripped 2 bases from V and 7 bases from J, with 6 bases between. CDR3 length: 13 residues. The V gene's germline CDR1 is MNHEY and CDR2 SVGAGI. In nucleotides, the CDR3 is TGTGCCAGCAGTTACCAGTACAATTCACCCCTCCACTTT. Amino acid sequence: CASSYQYNSPLHF.

The chain combines TRBV12-3 or TRBV12-4 with TRBJ2-2; the match to TRBD1 covers 7 bases. This CDR3 spans 13 amino acids. The ends lost 6 bases at V and 6 bases at J; junction bases unmatched: 4. CDR3 in amino acids: CASRSDRPGELFF. The CDR3 bases are TGTGCCAGCAGATCGGACAGGCCCGGGGAGCTGTTTTTT.

CDR3 sequence: CASRPRGTSRYEQYF. Written as DNA, the CDR3 is TGTGCCAGTAGGCCTCGGGGGACTAGTCGCTACGAGCAGTACTTC. J is TRBJ2-7 and V is TRBV19; 8 bases are shared with TRBD2. Germline V gives CDR1 LNHDA, CDR2 SQIVND (reference sequence). This CDR3 comprises 15 residues. Unmatched junction bases numbered 10, after V lost 6 bases and J lost 3 bases.

J is TRBJ2-1 and V is TRBV4-3; 10 nucleotides agree with TRBD2. Germline V CDR1 and CDR2: LGHNA, YSLEER. The CDR3 covers 15 residues. V shed 1 base, J shed 8 bases, and the junction held 5 bases outside the gene matches. As DNA, the CDR3 is TGCGCCAGCAGCCAAGGAGCGGGGGGGCCTCATGAGCAGTTCTTC. Its translation: CASSQGAGGPHEQFF.

The chain links TRBV25-1 to TRBJ1-1, with D perhaps matching TRBD1 (5 bases). From germline, CDR1 is MGHDK and CDR2 SYGVNS. The CDR3 sequence is 10 residues long. The V end was cut by 8 bases, the J end by 5 bases, with 6 bases between. CDR3 DNA: TGTGCCAGCGGGGGGACTGAAGCTTTCTTT. It specifies CASGGTEAFF.

This chain links TRBV5-4 with TRBJ1-1; D not resolved. V dropped 4 bases and J dropped 0 bases, with 10 bases sitting between them. The germline CDR1 and CDR2 sequences are SGHNT and YYREEE (reference sequence). The CDR3 is made up of 14 amino acids. The CDR3 reads CASSPRQMNTEAFF. CDR3 sequence (DNA): TGTGCCAGCAGCCCTAGGCAGATGAACACTGAAGCTTTCTTT.

The chain employs TRBV18 and TRBJ1-5, with D possibly matching TRBD1 (6 bases). Per germline, CDR1 KGHSH and CDR2 LQKENI. The V gene lost 5 bases and the J gene lost 5 bases, with 10 bases spanning the gap. The CDR3 loop spans 13 amino acids. CDR3 coding DNA: TGTGCCAGCTCATCAGGGGTCGATCAGCCCCAGCATTTT. Residues: CASSSGVDQPQHF.

The chain links TRBV5-8 to TRBJ2-1; 10 bases fit TRBD1. The CDR3 runs to 14 residues. V dropped 4 bases and J dropped 10; count of bases not matched to a gene: 8. Germline CDR1 reads SGHTS; CDR2 reads YDEGEE. DNA for the CDR3: TGTGCCAGCAGCGCATCCCCGGGACAGGGGGAGCAGTTCTTC. As protein: CASSASPGQGEQFF.